What follows are 24 T cell receptor beta chains derived from one specimen sequenced in a study of blood T cells in healthy people across ages. A second PCR of 7 to 11 cycles used a sample-barcoded 5' primer and a J-beta primer mix. TCRdb passed the 5' RACE reads through MiXCR, listing each CDR3 protein once. Of roughly 1 million distinct CDR3 sequences in the sample, 20% to 25% were seen once. The sample was also linked to a second study, of T cells of mothers and their children.

The sample comprised blood. The receptor set was obtained from a girl between 2 and 10 years old in good health.

The chain couples TRBV7-9 to TRBJ1-2, with 8 bases aligning to TRBD1. After removal of 11 bases from V and 4 bases from J, the junction contained 12 bases not matched to a gene. CDR1 and CDR2 from the germline V gene are SEHNR and FQNEAQ (reference sequence). The CDR3 contains 14 residues. The CDR3, as DNA: TGTGCCGGTCATTCGGACAGGGACCGCTATGGCTACACCTTC. It specifies CAGHSDRDRYGYTF.

The gene calls are TRBV7-6 and TRBJ2-7, with 11 bases aligning to TRBD2. The V and J ends lost 2 bases and 7 bases, in that order; junction bases with no gene match: 13. The CDR3 runs to 17 residues. Germline CDR1 is SGHVS and CDR2 is FNYEAQ. CDR3 bases: TGTGCCAGCAGCTTAACGGTAGCGGGGGGGACCGGGATGGAGCAGTACTTC. This sequence encodes CASSLTVAGGTGMEQYF.

About this clonotype: At one end, the junction sequence differs from germline, possibly due to a read error. The genes are TRBV5-6 and TRBJ2-7; the D call may be TRBD1 or TRBD2 (5 bases each). This CDR3 has 12 residues. CDR1 is SGHDT, CDR2 YYEEEE, per germline. CDR3 nucleotides: TGTGCCAGCAGCTCCCAGTTGGGGGAGCGGTACTTC. It is translated as CASSSQLGERYF.

This chain links TRBV7-9 with TRBJ2-3; 16 nucleotides match TRBD2. Germline values: CDR1 SEHNR, CDR2 FQNEAQ (reference sequence). J gave up 5 bases and V 6 bases, and 8 bases lay outside the gene matches. The CDR3 is 17 residues long. This chain's CDR3 is CASRDTGTSGREDTQYF. CDR3 bases: TGTGCCAGCAGAGATACCGGGACTAGCGGGAGGGAAGATACGCAGTATTTT.

This clonotype was picked up a small number of times. The chain is built from TRBV20-1 and TRBJ1-4; D is unresolved. This CDR3 is built from 14 residues. Trimming shortened V by 5 bases and J by 8 bases, and 18 bases separated the two germline ends. Germline-derived CDR1 and CDR2 are DFQATT and SNEGSKA (reference sequence). The CDR3 spells CSAEEERVREKLFF. In DNA form, the CDR3 reads TGCAGTGCTGAGGAGGAGAGGGTGCGGGAAAAACTGTTTTTT.

The chain recombines TRBV5-1 with TRBJ2-3, with no clear D. The CDR3 loop spans 15 amino acids. Germline values: CDR1 SGHRS, CDR2 YFSETQ. The V end lost 0 bases, the J end lost 2 bases, and 10 bases lay between the germline ends. CDR3 in DNA: TGCGCCAGCAGCTTGGCTAGACGGATCACAGATACGCAGTATTTT. Its translation: CASSLARRITDTQYF. The full variable domain, with the rest looked up from reference TRBV5-1 and TRBJ2-3, is KAGVTQTPRYLIKTRGQQVTLSCSPISGHRSVSWYQQTPGQGLQFLFEYFSETQRNKGNFPGRFSGRQFSNSRSEMNVSTLELGDSALYLCASSLARRITDTQYFGPGTRLTVL.

At least ten counts were recorded for this clonotype. This chain uses TRBV7-3 with TRBJ2-3, with 10 nucleotides matching TRBD2. V lost 1 base to trimming and J lost 5 bases; unmatched junction nucleotides: 3. This CDR3 has 15 residues. In germline, CDR1 is SGHTA, CDR2 FQGTGA. The CDR3 DNA follows: TGTGCCAGCAGCTTAATAGCGGGAGGAGTAGATACGCAGTATTTT. Its protein product is CASSLIAGGVDTQYF.

The chain is built from TRBV28 and TRBJ2-7, with 11 positions matching TRBD1. The CDR3 runs to 17 residues. The J segment lost 0 bases and the V segment lost 5 bases, leaving 9 bases of the junction unmatched. The germline V gene encodes CDR1 MDHEN and CDR2 SYDVKM. The CDR3 DNA reads as TGTGCCAGCAGTCCCGGGACAGGGGGGAGTCTCTCCTACGAGCAGTACTTC. Amino acids: CASSPGTGGSLSYEQYF.

The chain links TRBV9 to TRBJ2-6; TRBD1 matches at 7 bases. The length of the CDR3 is 16 residues. Trimming removed 4 bases from V and 2 bases from J; junction bases left unmatched: 6. The germline CDR1 and CDR2 sequences are SGDLS and YYNGEE. Written as DNA, the CDR3 is TGTGCCAGCAGCCCCCGGGACAGAGCTGGGGCCAACGTCCTGACTTTC. Translated, it gives CASSPRDRAGANVLTF. The variable domain in full, with the rest retrieved from reference TRBV9 and TRBJ2-6, is DSGVTQTPKHLITATGQRVTLRCSPRSGDLSVYWYQQSLDQGLQFLIQYYNGEERAKGNILERFSAQQFPDLHSELNLSSLELGDSALYFCASSPRDRAGANVLTFGAGSRLTVL.

This clonotype was detected only a few times. The chain couples TRBV20-1 to TRBJ2-5; D might be TRBD2 (6 bases). The better agreement between TRBJ2-1 and the DNA end casts doubt on the J call. This CDR3 has 15 residues. The germline CDR1 and CDR2 sequences are DFQATT and SNEGSKA (reference sequence). CDR3 sequence: CSASFPGRGMNEQFF. The CDR3 DNA reads TGCAGTGCTAGTTTTCCGGGACGCGGGATGAATGAGCAGTTCTTC.

This clonotype was counted only a few times. This chain uses TRBV6-2 or TRBV6-3 with TRBJ1-1; D perhaps matches TRBD1 (6 bases). This CDR3 spans 13 amino acids. Between the trimmed V and J ends, which lost 7 bases and 3 bases, there was a span of 12 bases. The V gene's germline CDR1 is MNHEY and CDR2 SVGEGT. The CDR3 loop reads CASTRTAYTEAFF. The DNA for the CDR3 is TGTGCCAGCACCAGGACAGCCTACACTGAAGCTTTCTTT.

This clonotype turned up a few times. The V gene is TRBV4-1, the J gene TRBJ2-5, with 7 bases matching TRBD1. The DNA end is a closer match to TRBJ2-7, so the J assignment may be wrong. Germline V gives CDR1 MGHRA, CDR2 YSYEKL. The CDR3 consists of 16 residues. CDR3 in DNA: TGCGCCAGCAGCCAAGGGGACAGCTTCGTACCCTACGAGCAGTACTTC. It translates to CASSQGDSFVPYEQYF.

V is TRBV7-6 and J is TRBJ2-1; 10 bases agree with TRBD2. The germline CDR1 and CDR2 sequences are SGHVS and FNYEAQ. CDR3 size: 15 residues. The junction had 6 bases not matched to a gene; V was cut back by 3 bases and J by 7 bases. This chain's CDR3 is CASSFQPGLANEQFF. The CDR3 coding sequence is TGTGCCAGCAGCTTCCAACCGGGACTAGCGAATGAGCAGTTCTTC.

In this sample, this clonotype turned up a few times. This rearrangement joins TRBV3-1 to TRBJ2-7, with 11 bases lining up with TRBD1. Germline V gives CDR1 LGHDT, CDR2 YNNKEL (reference sequence). The J segment lost 6 bases and the V segment lost 0 bases, leaving 4 bases of the junction unmatched. The CDR3 contains 15 residues. CDR3 nucleotides: TGTGCCAGCAGCCAAGATCTAGGGACAGGGGGCGAGCAGTACTTC. The encoded protein is CASSQDLGTGGEQYF.

This chain joins TRBV20-1 and TRBJ1-1; D gene uncertain. Germline CDR1 and CDR2: DFQATT and SNEGSKA (reference sequence). Trimming removed 6 bases at V and 13 bases at J, with 15 bases between. This CDR3 comprises 10 residues. The CDR3 loop is CSAAGEKGFF. In DNA form, the CDR3 reads TGCAGTGCGGCCGGGGAGAAGGGTTTCTTT.

The CDR3 sequence: CASSPAGTDYEQYF. Here the CDR3 DNA reads TGTGCCAGCAGCCCAGCCGGGACCGACTACGAGCAGTACTTC. This chain links TRBV5-4 with TRBJ2-7; D may match TRBD1 or TRBD2 (5 bases each). V was clipped by 4 bases and J by 3 bases, with 14 bases between them. CDR1 and CDR2 from the germline V gene are SGHNT and YYREEE (reference sequence). There are 14 residues in the CDR3.

This clonotype showed up just a few times. As DNA, the CDR3 is TGCGCCAGCAGCCTTTACACGGGGGGCGAGCAGTACTTC. Encoded protein: CASSLYTGGEQYF. This chain connects TRBV4-1 to TRBJ2-7, with TRBD2 identical over 7 bases. CDR3 length equals 13 residues. The V gene's germline CDR1 is MGHRA and CDR2 YSYEKL. With V trimmed by 4 bases and J by 6 bases, 6 bases remained unmatched.

The chain has TRBV7-9 and TRBJ1-6, with D perhaps matching TRBD1 (5 bases). CDR1 and CDR2 (germline): SEHNR, FQNEAQ (reference sequence). With 4 bases removed from V and 10 bases from J, the gap between germline ends came to 14 bases. The CDR3 has 14 amino acids. The CDR3 region is CASSSQFGDSPLHF. The DNA of the CDR3 is TGTGCCAGCAGCTCCCAGTTTGGGGACTCACCCCTCCACTTT.

This clonotype was picked up a small number of times. The chain has TRBV7-9 and TRBJ1-6; no clear D gene. V gave up 2 bases and J gave up 7 bases, with 12 bases separating them. This CDR3 contains 15 residues. Germline assignment: CDR1 SEHNR and CDR2 FQNEAQ (reference sequence). CDR3: CASSLSFGGNSPLHF. CDR3 coding DNA: TGTGCCAGCAGCTTATCGTTCGGTGGGAATTCACCCCTCCACTTT. The whole variable domain, remainder taken from reference TRBV7-9 and TRBJ1-6, is DTGVSQNPRHKITKRGQNVTFRCDPISEHNRLYWYRQTLGQGPEFLTYFQNEAQLEKSRLLSDRFSAERPKGSFSTLEIQRTEQGDSAMYLCASSLSFGGNSPLHFGNGTRLTVT.

This rearrangement joins TRBV29-1 to TRBJ1-1; D is perhaps TRBD1 (6 bases). The CDR3 has 13 amino acids. The germline gives CDR1 SQVTM, CDR2 ANQGSEA. V was cut by 4 bases and J by 1 base, with 10 bases left in between. The CDR3 DNA is TGCAGCGTTGTGGGACACGGGAACACTGAAGCTTTCTTT. Protein product: CSVVGHGNTEAFF.

This rearrangement joins TRBV15 to TRBJ1-2; D might be TRBD1 (6 bases). The germline CDR1 and CDR2 sequences are LNHNV and YYDKDF (reference sequence). The CDR3 extends over 15 amino acids. Trimming took 3 bases from V and 4 from J, leaving 15 bases between them. CDR3 bases: TGTGCCACCAGCAGGGGAGACAGGTCCGTCTATGGCTACACCTTC. It translates to CATSRGDRSVYGYTF.

This clonotype has more than one count but fewer than ten. This chain links TRBV12-3 or TRBV12-4 with TRBJ2-5; D is unresolved. The J call may be in error: the DNA end matches TRBJ2-7 better. The CDR3 length is 14 residues. The CDR3 DNA follows: TGTGCCAGCAGCCCATGGTCAGAAACCTACGAGCAGTACTTC. It encodes CASSPWSETYEQYF.

The chain carries TRBV24-1 and TRBJ1-5; 9 bases align to TRBD1. J lost 7 bases, V lost 2 bases, and 2 bases had no gene match. CDR3 size: 14 residues. From germline, CDR1 is KGHDR and CDR2 SFDVKD. The CDR3: CATSDSDRGQPQHF. As DNA, the CDR3 is TGTGCCACCAGTGATTCGGACAGGGGCCAGCCCCAGCATTTT.

The CDR3 DNA reads TGCAGTGCTGCCCGGGGACAGTTGGTACCCACAGATACGCAGTATTTT. Translated, it gives CSAARGQLVPTDTQYF. The chain joins TRBV20-1 to TRBJ2-3; TRBD1 matches 7 bases. Germline V gene sequence: CDR1 DFQATT, CDR2 SNEGSKA (reference sequence). The CDR3 runs 16 residues. V trimming: 5 bases; J trimming: 2 bases; junction bases outside the gene matches: 13.